This T cell receptor beta chain was profiled in a study of graft-versus-host responses after intestinal transplantation. Turning to the study itself: The transplants performed in recipients were multivisceral, liver-intestinal, or isolated intestinal.

This clone has just a few counts. What it recognizes is unknown. This CDR3 is built from 14 residues. Germline values: CDR1 SGHTA, CDR2 FQGNSA. Trimming at V came to 5 bases and at J to 8 bases, leaving 8 bases not matched to a gene. Sequenced by immunoSEQ multiplex PCR; TCRdb stores in-frame clones only, minus some. The table has about 100,000 clones, approximately 84% seen once; the top ten hold over 0.75%. This material consisted of unstimulated CD4+ T cells sorted from spleen or lymph node cells, taken before transplant. The J gene is TRBJ1-4, the V gene TRBV7-2; TRBD1 matches at 7 bases. The sequence derives from a human donor who was the organ donor for an intestinal transplant. The CDR3 DNA reads TGTGCCAGCAGCCGATCAGGGGGTTCGGAAAAACTGTTTTTT. Its translation: CASSRSGGSEKLFF.